One and the same sample provided the 6 T cell receptor beta chains below, sequenced in a study of CD8 T cells in Susac syndrome (dated by TCRdb to the late 2010s). Libraries came from the immunoSEQ multiplex PCR assay. RNA was extracted with the RNeasy kit and roughly 0.5 to 1 ug was reverse transcribed using random hexamers. TCRdb trimmed the raw reads at Q25, called clones with MiXCR and kept productive beta chains. Records with the same CDR3 protein are collapsed into one entry carrying the most frequent genes and DNA. This sample holds 150,000 to 200,000 distinct CDR3 sequences; approximately 94% were observed only once. Of the sample, about 0.095% is held by the ten largest clones. Sequencing input: CD4+ T cells from PBMCs. These receptors originate from a human donor with multiple sclerosis.

This rearrangement joins TRBV3-1 to TRBJ2-2, with D possibly TRBD2 on 5 matching bases. The CDR3 is 14 amino acids. V lost 4 bases and J 2 bases, leaving 8 bases between the germline ends. In germline, CDR1 is LGHDT, CDR2 YNNKEL (reference sequence). The CDR3 sequence: CASSPGKNTGELFF. The CDR3 region has the DNA TGTGCCAGCAGCCCCGGGAAAAACACCGGGGAGCTGTTTTTT.

The table lists this clonotype with a few counts. The rearrangement joins TRBV27 to TRBJ2-5, with 8 bases lining up with TRBD1. This CDR3 has 14 amino acids. Germline V gene sequence: CDR1 MNHEY, CDR2 SMNVEV (reference sequence). The V gene end was trimmed by 4 bases and the J gene end by 5 bases; junction bases not matched to a gene: 6. The CDR3 here is CASSSRTGRETQYF. In nucleotides, the CDR3 is TGTGCCAGCAGTTCCCGGACAGGGAGGGAGACCCAGTACTTC.

This chain connects TRBV7-9 to TRBJ2-7, with D possibly TRBD1 on 6 matching bases. Trimming shortened V by 11 bases and J by 2 bases, and 13 bases separated the two germline ends. The germline CDR1 and CDR2 sequences are SEHNR and FQNEAQ (reference sequence). CDR3 size: 12 residues. The DNA of the CDR3 is TGTGCCGCAGGGACATCCACCTACGAGCAGTACTTC. Its translation: CAAGTSTYEQYF.

This rearrangement joins TRBV6-4 to TRBJ1-5, with D perhaps matching TRBD1 (6 bases). Germline CDR1 and CDR2: MRHNA and SNTAGT. Trimming took off 6 bases at V and 7 bases at J, with 13 bases between the two ends. The CDR3 covers 13 residues. The CDR3 loop is CASSYQTGQPQHF. The CDR3 DNA follows: TGTGCCAGCAGCTACCAGACAGGCCAGCCCCAGCATTTT.

The chain employs TRBV15 and TRBJ1-3; 7 bases match TRBD1. The CDR3 has 15 residues. V was clipped by 3 bases and J by 0 bases; unmatched bases: 2. The germline gives CDR1 LNHNV, CDR2 YYDKDF (reference sequence). The CDR3, as DNA: TGTGCCACCAGCAGGGGACAGAACTCTGGAAACACCATATATTTT. Amino acids: CATSRGQNSGNTIYF.

The V and J genes are TRBV20-1 and TRBJ2-1; no definite D call. This CDR3 contains 11 residues. Trimming took off 3 bases at V and 9 bases at J, with 9 bases between the two ends. Per germline, CDR1 DFQATT and CDR2 SNEGSKA (reference sequence). The DNA of the CDR3 is TGCAGTGCTAGTGGGGATGGTGAGCAGTTCTTC. It translates to CSASGDGEQFF.